The 18 T cell receptor beta chains presented below share a single source sample, sequenced in a study (dated by TCRdb to between 2021 and 2024). Library prep was done by the immunoSEQ multiplex PCR assay. Drawn from immuneACCESS, this table holds only the in-frame rearrangements with V and J called that TCRdb kept. Clones are partly lost; checked studies trace under half to an unresolved V gene and leave the rest unexplained. This sample lists around 54,000 clones; over 85% were detected once. About 10% of the sample comes from the top ten. Material: PBMCs. The receptors here all came from a man in his forties with rheumatoid arthritis.

The V call is TRBV10-3, the J call TRBJ2-3; D not certain. The ends were cut back, 3 bases at V and 4 bases at J, with 11 bases in the middle. The CDR3 is 14 residues long. Germline CDR1 reads ENHRY; CDR2 reads SYGVKD. CDR3 coding DNA: TGTGCCATCAGTGATCGACTTTTGGCAGATACGCAGTATTTT. It yields the protein CAISDRLLADTQYF.

This clone was observed a single time. J is TRBJ1-6 and V is TRBV5-1; 8 nucleotides align to TRBD1. The V segment lost 6 bases and the J segment 6 bases; nucleotides outside the gene matches: 2. The CDR3 runs 13 residues. In germline, CDR1 is SGHRS, CDR2 YFSETQ. The CDR3, as DNA: TGCGCCAGCACAGGGGGCAGTAATTCACCCCTCCACTTT. Its protein product is CASTGGSNSPLHF.

V and J are TRBV15 and TRBJ2-5; TRBD1 aligns across 9 bases. Trimming at V came to 4 bases and at J to 2 bases, leaving 5 bases not matched to a gene. Germline loops: CDR1 LNHNV, CDR2 YYDKDF (reference sequence). The CDR3 has 15 residues. The CDR3 DNA reads TGTGCCACCAGCAAAGGGACAGGGATGCAAGAGACCCAGTACTTC. Translated, it gives CATSKGTGMQETQYF.

V gene TRBV9 combines with J gene TRBJ1-3; possible D gene TRBD1, 6 bases. The CDR3 covers 17 residues. In germline, CDR1 is SGDLS, CDR2 YYNGEE. The V end lost 3 bases, the J end lost 1 base, and 17 bases lay between the germline ends. The CDR3 DNA is TGTGCCAGCAGCGCACGAAGGGGGGGCGGTTCTGGAAACACCATATATTTT. It specifies CASSARRGGGSGNTIYF. Supplemented by reference TRBV9 and TRBJ1-3, the full variable domain reads DSGVTQTPKHLITATGQRVTLRCSPRSGDLSVYWYQQSLDQGLQFLIQYYNGEERAKGNILERFSAQQFPDLHSELNLSSLELGDSALYFCASSARRGGGSGNTIYFGEGSWLTVV.

J is TRBJ2-1 and V is TRBV11-2; D is undetermined. The CDR3 has 14 residues. Per germline, CDR1 SGHAT and CDR2 FQNNGV. V was clipped by 1 base and J by 0 bases, with 4 bases between them. CDR3 region: CASSLGSSYNEQFF. DNA for the CDR3: TGTGCCAGCAGCTTAGGATCCTCCTACAATGAGCAGTTCTTC.

V and J are TRBV5-5 and TRBJ2-2; no reliable D call. V lost 1 base and J lost 4, with 11 bases in between. Germline loops: CDR1 SGHKS, CDR2 YYEKEE (reference sequence). The CDR3 spans 15 residues. The CDR3 region is CASSLPLKGTGELFF. Here the CDR3 DNA reads TGTGCCAGCAGCTTGCCCCTGAAAGGCACCGGGGAGCTGTTTTTT.

This chain connects TRBV4-1 to TRBJ2-5, with TRBD1 matching over 9 bases. Germline V CDR1 and CDR2: MGHRA, YSYEKL. This CDR3 region has 15 residues. The V gene end was trimmed by 4 bases and the J gene end by 2 bases; junction bases not matched to a gene: 5. CDR3 DNA: TGCGCCAGCAGCCCCCGGGACAGGGATCAAGAGACCCAGTACTTC. Its protein product is CASSPRDRDQETQYF.

The genes are TRBV6-2 or TRBV6-3 and TRBJ2-7, with 12 bases that match TRBD2. The CDR3 runs 17 residues. Germline V lookup: CDR1 MNHEY, CDR2 SVGEGT. With 4 bases clipped from V and 3 bases from J, the junction kept 10 bases outside the gene matches. The CDR3 loop reads CASSFRTSGKNLYEQYF. In DNA, the CDR3 is TGTGCCAGCAGTTTTCGGACTAGCGGGAAGAATCTCTACGAGCAGTACTTC.

The chain links TRBV7-9 to TRBJ1-1; D gene uncertain. Germline-derived CDR1 and CDR2 are SEHNR and FQNEAQ (reference sequence). V was pared by 6 bases and J by 1 base, with 12 bases between. The CDR3 length is 14 residues. The CDR3 protein is CASRELTENTEAFF. In DNA form, the CDR3 reads TGTGCCAGCAGAGAATTAACAGAGAACACTGAAGCTTTCTTT. The full variable domain, in which reference TRBV7-9 and TRBJ1-1 provide the parts outside the CDR3, is DTGVSQNPRHKITKRGQNVTFRCDPISEHNRLYWYRQTLGQGPEFLTYFQNEAQLEKSRLLSDRFSAERPKGSFSTLEIQRTEQGDSAMYLCASRELTENTEAFFGQGTRLTVV.

CDR3: CASSPLEVNSPLHF. The CDR3 DNA follows: TGTGCCAGCTCACCACTAGAGGTCAATTCACCCCTCCACTTT. The gene calls are TRBV18 and TRBJ1-6; D gene uncertain. Germline V CDR1 and CDR2: KGHSH, LQKENI. The CDR3 is made up of 14 amino acids. Trimming removed 1 base from V and 7 bases from J, with 8 bases in between.

This chain joins TRBV4-2 and TRBJ2-3; 13 bases map to TRBD2. V lost 5 bases, J lost 3 bases, and 2 bases stayed unmatched. Germline-derived CDR1 and CDR2 are LGHNA and YNFKEQ. The CDR3 runs to 15 residues. The CDR3 DNA is TGTGCCAGCAGCGGGACTAGCGGGATAACAGATACGCAGTATTTT. It translates to CASSGTSGITDTQYF.

The gene calls are TRBV7-6 and TRBJ1-1; D remains ambiguous. V was clipped by 5 bases and J by 0 bases, with 7 bases between them. Germline CDR1 and CDR2: SGHVS and FNYEAQ. The CDR3 is made up of 13 amino acids. The CDR3 coding sequence is TGTGCCAGCAGCCGCGATATGAACACTGAAGCTTTCTTT. It translates to CASSRDMNTEAFF.

The chain recombines TRBV15 with TRBJ1-2; D possibly corresponds to TRBD1 (5 bases). The ends were cut back, 0 bases at V and 6 bases at J, with 11 bases in the middle. Germline V gene data show CDR1 as LNHNV and CDR2 as YYDKDF (reference sequence). There are 14 residues in the CDR3. The CDR3 coding sequence is TGTGCCACCAGCAGAGATGCAGGGAGAAATGGCTACACCTTC. Protein: CATSRDAGRNGYTF.

The V call is TRBV7-9, the J call TRBJ2-5; the D call may be TRBD1 or TRBD2 (6 bases each). The V gene lost 5 bases and the J gene lost 5 bases, with 18 bases spanning the gap. Germline V gives CDR1 SEHNR, CDR2 FQNEAQ (reference sequence). The CDR3 is 15 amino acids. The CDR3 loop reads CASSLQGGRWETQYF. DNA of the CDR3: TGTGCCAGCAGCCTACAAGGGGGGAGGTGGGAGACCCAGTACTTC.

The chain recombines TRBV7-8 with TRBJ2-3, with D possibly matching TRBD2 (5 bases). Trimming removed 7 bases from V and 0 bases from J, with 14 bases in between. This CDR3 is built from 15 residues. From germline, CDR1 is SGHVS and CDR2 FQNEAQ. The CDR3: CASNPSRASTDTQYF. CDR3 DNA sequence: TGTGCCAGCAACCCGTCGCGGGCCAGCACAGATACGCAGTATTTT.

The CDR3 DNA is TGTGCCACCCGCGACCCAGGGCAGGGAGTAACCGAGCAGTACTTC. Translation: CATRDPGQGVTEQYF. The chain joins TRBV15 to TRBJ2-7; D is tentatively TRBD1 or TRBD2 (5 bases each). CDR1 is LNHNV and CDR2 is YYDKDF in the germline V gene (reference sequence). This CDR3 region has 15 residues. V shed 8 bases and J shed 6 bases, with 23 bases lying between them.

The V and J genes are TRBV23-1 and TRBJ1-5, with a tentative D call TRBD1 (6 bases). TRBV23-1 is given ORF status, its function remaining uncertain. CDR3 size: 16 residues. V lost 7 bases and J lost 1, with 17 bases in between. The CDR3 DNA is TGCGCCAGCATAGAGGGGGGGTCCATAAGCAATCAGCCCCAGCATTTT. Protein product: CASIEGGSISNQPQHF.

The chain uses TRBV7-2 and TRBJ2-5; 15 bases fit TRBD2. In germline, CDR1 is SGHTA, CDR2 FQGNSA. CDR3 length: 18 residues. The V gene end was trimmed by 3 bases and the J gene end by 0 bases; junction bases not matched to a gene: 5. The CDR3 here is CASSLRTSGGEYQETQYF. The CDR3 DNA reads as TGTGCCAGCAGCTTGAGGACTAGCGGGGGGGAGTACCAAGAGACCCAGTACTTC.